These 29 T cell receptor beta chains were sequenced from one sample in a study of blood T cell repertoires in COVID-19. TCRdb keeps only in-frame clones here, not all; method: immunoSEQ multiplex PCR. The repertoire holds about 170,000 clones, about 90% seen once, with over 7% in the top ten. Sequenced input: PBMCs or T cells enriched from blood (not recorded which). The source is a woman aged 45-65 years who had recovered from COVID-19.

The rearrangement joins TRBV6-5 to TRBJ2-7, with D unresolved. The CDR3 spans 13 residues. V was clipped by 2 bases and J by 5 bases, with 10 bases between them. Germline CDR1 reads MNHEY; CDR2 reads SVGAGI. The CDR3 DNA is TGTGCCAGCAGTTACCGGTCATCCGACGAGCAGTACTTC. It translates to CASSYRSSDEQYF.

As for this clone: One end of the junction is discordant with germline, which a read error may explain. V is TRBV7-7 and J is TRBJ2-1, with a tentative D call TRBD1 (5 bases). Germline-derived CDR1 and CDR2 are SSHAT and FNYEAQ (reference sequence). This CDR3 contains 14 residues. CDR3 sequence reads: CASSLEAGNHEQFF. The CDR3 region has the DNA TGTGCTAGCAGCTTAGAGGCAGGGAACCATGAGCAGTTCTTC. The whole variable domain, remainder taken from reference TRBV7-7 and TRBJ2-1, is GAGVSQSPRYKVTKRGQDVTLRCDPISSHATLYWYQQALGQGPEFLTYFNYEAQPDKSGLPSDRFSAERPEGSISTLTIQRTEQRDSAMYRCASSLEAGNHEQFFGPGTRLTVL.

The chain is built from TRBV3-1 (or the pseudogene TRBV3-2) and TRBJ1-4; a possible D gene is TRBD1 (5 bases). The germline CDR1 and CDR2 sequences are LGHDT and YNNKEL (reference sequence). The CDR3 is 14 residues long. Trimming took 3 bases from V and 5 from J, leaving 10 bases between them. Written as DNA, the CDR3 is TGTGCCAGCAGCCATAACAGGTTAAATGAAAAACTGTTTTTT. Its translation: CASSHNRLNEKLFF.

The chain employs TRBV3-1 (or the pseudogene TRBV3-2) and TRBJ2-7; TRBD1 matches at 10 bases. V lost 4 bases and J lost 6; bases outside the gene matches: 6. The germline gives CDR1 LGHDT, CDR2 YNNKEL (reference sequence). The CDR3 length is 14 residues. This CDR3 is CASSPQGQGGEQYF. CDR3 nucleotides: TGTGCCAGCAGCCCACAAGGACAGGGGGGCGAGCAGTACTTC.

The CDR3 loop is CASSQGQGPGSGANVLTF. CDR3 nucleotides: TGCGCCAGCAGCCAAGGGCAGGGCCCCGGCTCTGGGGCCAACGTCCTGACTTTC. This rearrangement joins TRBV4-1 to TRBJ2-6; perhaps TRBD1 as D (5 bases). The CDR3 is 18 amino acids. Between the trimmed V and J ends, which lost 1 base and 0 bases, there was a span of 13 bases. Germline V CDR1 and CDR2: MGHRA, YSYEKL.

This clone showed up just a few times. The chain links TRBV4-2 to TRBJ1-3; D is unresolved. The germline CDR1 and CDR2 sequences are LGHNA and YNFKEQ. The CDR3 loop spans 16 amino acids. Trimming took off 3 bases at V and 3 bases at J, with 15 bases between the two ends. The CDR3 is CASSQARLLLGNTIYF. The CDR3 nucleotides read TGTGCCAGCAGCCAGGCACGCCTTCTCCTTGGAAACACCATATATTTT.

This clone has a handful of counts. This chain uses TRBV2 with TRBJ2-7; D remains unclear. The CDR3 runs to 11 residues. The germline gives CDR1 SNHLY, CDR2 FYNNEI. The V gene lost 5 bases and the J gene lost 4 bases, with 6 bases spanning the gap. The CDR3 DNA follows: TGTGCCAGCAGTCCCCGTTACGAGCAGTACTTC. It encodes CASSPRYEQYF.

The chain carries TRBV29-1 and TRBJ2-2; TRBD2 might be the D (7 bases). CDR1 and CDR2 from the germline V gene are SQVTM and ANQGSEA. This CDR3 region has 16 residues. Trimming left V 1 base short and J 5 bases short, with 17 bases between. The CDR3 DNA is TGCAGCGTTGAAGGCTCGCATAGGGGGGGAACCGGGGAGCTGTTTTTT. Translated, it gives CSVEGSHRGGTGELFF.

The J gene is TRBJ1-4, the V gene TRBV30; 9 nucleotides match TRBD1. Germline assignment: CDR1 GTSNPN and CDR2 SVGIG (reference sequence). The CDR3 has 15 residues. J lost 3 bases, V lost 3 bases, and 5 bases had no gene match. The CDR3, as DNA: TGTGCCTGGAGGCTACAGGGGGCTGCTAATGAAAAACTGTTTTTT. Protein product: CAWRLQGAANEKLFF.

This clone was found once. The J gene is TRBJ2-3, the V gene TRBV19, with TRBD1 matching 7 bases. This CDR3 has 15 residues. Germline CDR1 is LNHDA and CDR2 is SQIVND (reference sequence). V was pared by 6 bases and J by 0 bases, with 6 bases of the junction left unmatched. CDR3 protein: CASRRQGTSTDTQYF. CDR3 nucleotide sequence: TGTGCCAGTAGACGACAGGGCACTAGCACAGATACGCAGTATTTT.

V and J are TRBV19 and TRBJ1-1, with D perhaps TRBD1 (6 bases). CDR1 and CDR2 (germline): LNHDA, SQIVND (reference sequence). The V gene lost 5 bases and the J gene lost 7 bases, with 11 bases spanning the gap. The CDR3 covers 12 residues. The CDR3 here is CASSPGHREAFF. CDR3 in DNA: TGTGCCAGTAGTCCGGGACACCGTGAAGCTTTCTTT. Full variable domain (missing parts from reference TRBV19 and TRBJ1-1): DGGITQSPKYLFRKEGQNVTLSCEQNLNHDAMYWYRQDPGQGLRLIYYSQIVNDFQKGDIAEGYSVSREKKESFPLTVTSAQKNPTAFYLCASSPGHREAFFGQGTRLTVV.

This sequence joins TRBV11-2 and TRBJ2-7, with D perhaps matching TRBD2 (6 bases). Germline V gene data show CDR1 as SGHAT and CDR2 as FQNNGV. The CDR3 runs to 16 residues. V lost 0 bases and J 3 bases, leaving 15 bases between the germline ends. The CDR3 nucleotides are TGTGCCAGCAGCTTAGAGGACCGGGACTCCCGCTACGAGCAGTACTTC. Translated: CASSLEDRDSRYEQYF.

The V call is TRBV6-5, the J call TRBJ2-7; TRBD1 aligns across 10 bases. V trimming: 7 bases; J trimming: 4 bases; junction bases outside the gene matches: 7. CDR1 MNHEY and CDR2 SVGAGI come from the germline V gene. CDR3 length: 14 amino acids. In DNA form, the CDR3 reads TGTGCCAGCAACGAAGGGGACAGGGGTTACGAGCAGTACTTC. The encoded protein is CASNEGDRGYEQYF.

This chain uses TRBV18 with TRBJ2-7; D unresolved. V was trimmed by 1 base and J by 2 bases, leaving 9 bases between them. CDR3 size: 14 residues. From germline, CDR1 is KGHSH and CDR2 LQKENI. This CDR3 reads CASSPQHTAYEQYF. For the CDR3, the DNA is TGTGCCAGCTCACCACAACACACCGCCTACGAGCAGTACTTC.

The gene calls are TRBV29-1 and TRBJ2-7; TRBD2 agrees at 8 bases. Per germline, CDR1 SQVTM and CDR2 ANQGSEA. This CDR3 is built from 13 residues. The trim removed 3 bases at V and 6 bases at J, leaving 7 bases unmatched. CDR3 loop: CSVDNGRASEQYF. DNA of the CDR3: TGCAGCGTTGATAACGGGAGGGCAAGCGAGCAGTACTTC.

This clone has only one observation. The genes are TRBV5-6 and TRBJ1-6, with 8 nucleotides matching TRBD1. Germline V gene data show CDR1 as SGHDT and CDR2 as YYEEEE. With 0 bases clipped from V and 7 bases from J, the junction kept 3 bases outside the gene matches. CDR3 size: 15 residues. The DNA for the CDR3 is TGTGCCAGCAGCTTGGCGGACAGGGCCAATTCACCCCTCCACTTT. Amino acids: CASSLADRANSPLHF.

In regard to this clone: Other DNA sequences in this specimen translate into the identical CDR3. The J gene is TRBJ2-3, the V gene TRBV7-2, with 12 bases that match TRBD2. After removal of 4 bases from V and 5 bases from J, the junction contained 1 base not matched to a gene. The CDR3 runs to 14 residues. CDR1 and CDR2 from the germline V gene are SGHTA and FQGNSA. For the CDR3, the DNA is TGTGCCAGCAGCTCGGGACTAGCGGGAGATACGCAGTATTTT. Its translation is CASSSGLAGDTQYF. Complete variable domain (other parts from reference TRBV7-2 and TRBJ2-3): GAGVSQSPSNKVTEKGKDVELRCDPISGHTALYWYRQSLGQGLEFLIYFQGNSAPDKSGLPSDRFSAERTGGSVSTLTIQRTQQEDSAVYLCASSSGLAGDTQYFGPGTRLTVL.

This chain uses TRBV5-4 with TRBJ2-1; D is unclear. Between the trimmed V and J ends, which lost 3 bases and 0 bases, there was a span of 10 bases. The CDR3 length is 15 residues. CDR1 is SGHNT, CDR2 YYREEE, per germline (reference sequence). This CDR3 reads CASSSRASSYNEQFF. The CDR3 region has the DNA TGTGCCAGCAGCTCCAGAGCTAGCTCCTACAATGAGCAGTTCTTC.

The CDR3 nucleotides are TGTGCCAGCACACCCAGGACAGCGAACACTGAAGCTTTCTTT. This translates into CASTPRTANTEAFF. The chain links TRBV27 to TRBJ1-1; perhaps TRBD1 as D (6 bases). Trimming shortened V by 7 bases and J by 1 base, and 13 bases separated the two germline ends. The CDR3 runs 14 residues. The germline V gene has CDR1 MNHEY and CDR2 SMNVEV (reference sequence).

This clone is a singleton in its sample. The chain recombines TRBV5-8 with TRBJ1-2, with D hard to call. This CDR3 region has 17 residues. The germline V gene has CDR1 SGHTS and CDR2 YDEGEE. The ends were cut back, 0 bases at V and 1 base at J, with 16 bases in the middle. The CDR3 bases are TGTGCCAGCAGCTTGGTTGTGGGCTTCACGGTTAACTATGGCTACACCTTC. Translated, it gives CASSLVVGFTVNYGYTF.

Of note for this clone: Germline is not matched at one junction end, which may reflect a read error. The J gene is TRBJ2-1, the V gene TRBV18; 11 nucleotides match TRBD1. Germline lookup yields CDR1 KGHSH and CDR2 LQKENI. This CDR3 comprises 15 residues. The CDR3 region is CASSPDRGRLDEQFF. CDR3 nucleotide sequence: TGCGCCAGCTCACCGGACAGGGGGCGACTTGATGAGCAGTTCTTC.

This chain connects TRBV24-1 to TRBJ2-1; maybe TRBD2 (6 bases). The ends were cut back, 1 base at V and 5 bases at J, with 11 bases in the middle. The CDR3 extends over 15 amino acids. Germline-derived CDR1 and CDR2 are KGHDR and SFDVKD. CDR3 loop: CATSDFGGTNNEQFF. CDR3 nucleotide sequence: TGTGCCACCAGTGATTTTGGCGGGACCAACAATGAGCAGTTCTTC.

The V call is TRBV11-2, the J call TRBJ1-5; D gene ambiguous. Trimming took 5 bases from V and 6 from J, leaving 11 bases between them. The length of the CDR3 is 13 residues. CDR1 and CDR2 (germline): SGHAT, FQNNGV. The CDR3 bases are TGTGCCAGCAGCCGCGGCGTAGGTCAGCCCCAGCATTTT. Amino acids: CASSRGVGQPQHF.

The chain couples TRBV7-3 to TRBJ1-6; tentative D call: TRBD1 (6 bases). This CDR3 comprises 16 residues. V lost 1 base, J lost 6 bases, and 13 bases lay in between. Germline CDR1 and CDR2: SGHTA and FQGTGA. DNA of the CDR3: TGTGCCAGCAGCTTAAGGGGCAGGGGTTCTAATTCACCCCTCCACTTT. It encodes CASSLRGRGSNSPLHF.

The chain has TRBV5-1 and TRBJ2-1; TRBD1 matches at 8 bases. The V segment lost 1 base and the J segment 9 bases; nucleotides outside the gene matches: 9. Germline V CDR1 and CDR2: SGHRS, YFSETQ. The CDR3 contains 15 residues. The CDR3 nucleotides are TGCGCCAGCAGCTTGCCAGCGACAGGGGTTGGTGAGCAGTTCTTC. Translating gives CASSLPATGVGEQFF.

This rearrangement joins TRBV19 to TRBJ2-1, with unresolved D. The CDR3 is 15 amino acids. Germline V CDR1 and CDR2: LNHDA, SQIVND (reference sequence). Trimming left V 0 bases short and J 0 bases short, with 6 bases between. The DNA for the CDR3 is TGTGCCAGTAGTATAGACACGAGCTCCTACAATGAGCAGTTCTTC. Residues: CASSIDTSSYNEQFF.

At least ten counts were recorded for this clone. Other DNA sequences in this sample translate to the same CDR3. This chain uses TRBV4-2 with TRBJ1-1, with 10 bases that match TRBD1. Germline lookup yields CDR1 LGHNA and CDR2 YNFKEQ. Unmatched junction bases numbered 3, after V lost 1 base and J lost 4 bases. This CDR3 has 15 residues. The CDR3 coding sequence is TGTGCCAGCAGCCAAGCCAGGACAGGGGGCACTGAAGCTTTCTTT. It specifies CASSQARTGGTEAFF.

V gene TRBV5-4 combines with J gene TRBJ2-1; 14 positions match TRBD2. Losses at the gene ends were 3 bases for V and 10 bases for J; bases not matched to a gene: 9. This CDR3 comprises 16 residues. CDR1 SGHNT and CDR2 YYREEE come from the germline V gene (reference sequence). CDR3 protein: CASSYPGLAGEGEQFF. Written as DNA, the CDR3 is TGTGCCAGCAGCTACCCGGGACTAGCGGGAGAGGGGGAGCAGTTCTTC.

CDR3 loop: CASSPDQRDNEQFF. The CDR3, as DNA: TGTGCCAGCTCACCGGACCAGAGGGACAATGAGCAGTTCTTC. This chain uses TRBV18 with TRBJ2-1; TRBD2 might be the D (5 bases). The CDR3 totals 14 residues. Per the germline V gene, CDR1 is KGHSH and CDR2 is LQKENI. V was pared by 3 bases and J by 5 bases, with 11 bases between.